Listed below are T cell receptor beta chains from one sample, sequenced in a study of T cell responses to AZD1222 COVID-19 vaccine. TCRdb's table, derived via immunoSEQ multiplex PCR, lists solely in-frame clones and lacks some. The sample shows approximately 110,000 clones, around 88% of them seen only once. The sequences come from peripheral blood, collected on day 0 of AZD1222 vaccination. The origin of the receptors is an adult in good health. Each CDR3 is given with its conserved first and last residue. D genes are given only for firm matches. Clone size, where shown, is once, few, many, or a class for clones that have expanded.

NA	TRBJ1-1	TRBV18	NA	TGTGCCAGCTCACTAGGAATGGCAGGGGTCACTGAAGCTTTCTTT	CASSLGMAGVTEAFF
NA	TRBJ2-2	TRBV2	NA	TGTGCCAGCAGTGTGGACCAGAAGACCGGGGAGCTGTTTTTT	CASSVDQKTGELFF
once	TRBJ1-2	TRBV28	NA	TGTGCCAGCCGCCTTAACTATGGCTACACCTTC	CASRLNYGYTF
NA	TRBJ1-1	TRBV2	NA	TGTGCCAGCAGTGGATCGACAGTTCCGAACACTGAAGCTTTCTTT	CASSGSTVPNTEAFF
NA	TRBJ2-1	TRBV5-1	NA	TGCGCCAGCAGCTTGGCCGTCGGGGAGTACAATGAGCAGTTCTTC	CASSLAVGEYNEQFF
NA	TRBJ2-1	TRBV19	NA	TGTGCCAGTATGGCCTTCTACAATGAGCAGTTCTTC	CASMAFYNEQFF
NA	TRBJ2-3	TRBV5-4	NA	TGTGCCAGCAGCTTTGAGGAGGCAGATACGCAGTATTTT	CASSFEEADTQYF
NA	TRBJ2-7	TRBV12-3/TRBV12-4	NA	TGTGCCAGCAGCCTCGGGACGGTGTACGAGCAGTACTTC	CASSLGTVYEQYF
NA	TRBJ2-1	TRBV6-5	TRBD2	TGTGCCAGCAGTTCCGTGGGACTAGCGGGGCGATATGAGCAGTTCTTC	CASSSVGLAGRYEQFF
NA	TRBJ2-7	TRBV25-1	NA	TGTGCCAGCAGTGAGGGGGCAGGGCAGTACTTC	CASSEGAGQYF
few	TRBJ2-1	TRBV12-3/TRBV12-4	NA	TGTGCCAGCAGCCTACTCGGCGAGCAGTTCTTC	CASSLLGEQFF
NA	TRBJ1-6	TRBV6-2/TRBV6-3	TRBD1	TGTGCCAGCAGTTACATGCAAGGGGGCGGATCACCCCTCCACTTT	CASSYMQGGGSPLHF
many	TRBJ1-6	TRBV19	NA	TGTGCCAGCCTTGGTTTATGGAATTCACCCCTCCACTTT	CASLGLWNSPLHF
once	TRBJ2-5	TRBV6-2/TRBV6-3	TRBD1	TGTGCCAGCAGTCAGGGGGTCCGAGAGACCCAGTACTTC	CASSQGVRETQYF
NA	TRBJ2-5	TRBV18	NA	TGTGCCAGCTCACCACGAGTCCAACCCGAACTGAGAAAGACCCAGTACTTC	CASSPRVQPELRKTQYF
NA	TRBJ2-1	TRBV5-6	NA	TGTGCCAGCAGCTTTGGACAATACAATGAGCAGTTCTTC	CASSFGQYNEQFF
NA	TRBJ1-3	TRBV28	NA	TGTCTTGAGGGGGCTGGAAACACCATATATTTT	CLEGAGNTIYF
NA	TRBJ1-2	TRBV11-1	NA	TGTGCCAGCAGCTTAAGGGGAGGAGGGGCCTCCCTCTTC	CASSLRGGGASLF
NA	TRBJ1-6	TRBV27	NA	TGTGCCAGCAGTACCACGGGCTCCTATAATTCACCCCTCCACTTT	CASSTTGSYNSPLHF
NA	TRBJ1-3	TRBV2	NA	TGTGCCAGCAGTGAATATCGGACAGCCTCTGGAAACACCATATATTTT	CASSEYRTASGNTIYF
NA	TRBJ2-7	TRBV10-1	NA	TGCGCCAGCAGTACGGGAGGAGGGGGCTCAGGCGAGCAGTACTTC	CASSTGGGGSGEQYF
NA	TRBJ1-4	TRBV2	NA	TGTGCCAGCAGTGAAGGAGGTGAAAAACTGTTTTTT	CASSEGGEKLFF
NA	TRBJ2-7	TRBV6-5	NA	TGTGCCAGCAGAAGAGGGCTACAGCTACGGGAGCAGTACTTC	CASRRGLQLREQYF
NA	TRBJ2-7	TRBV5-8	NA	TGTGCCAGCAGCGGTGGGGGATACGAGCAGTACTTC	CASSGGGYEQYF
NA	TRBJ1-1	TRBV3-1/TRBV3-2	TRBD1	TGTGCCAGCAGCCAAGATCTCCCCACCGGGACAGATGGTGGGGAAGCTTTCTTT	CASSQDLPTGTDGGEAFF
few	TRBJ2-3	TRBV6-1	TRBD2	TGTGCCAGCAGTGATGGACTAGCGGGGGGTCGCACAGATACGCAGTATTTT	CASSDGLAGGRTDTQYF
NA	TRBJ2-3	TRBV3-1/TRBV3-2	TRBD2	TGTGCCAGCAGCGGGACTAGCGGGGGGGCCTTAGATACGCAGTATTTT	CASSGTSGGALDTQYF
NA	TRBJ1-3	TRBV19	TRBD1	TGTGCCAGTAGTAGAGGCAGGGGGCTTTCGCTCTCTGGAAACACCATATATTTT	CASSRGRGLSLSGNTIYF
NA	TRBJ2-6	TRBV28	NA	TGTGCCAGCAGTCCGGTGGCTCTGGGGGCCAACGTCCTGACTTTC	CASSPVALGANVLTF
NA	TRBJ1-2	TRBV2	NA	TGTGCCAGCAGTGAAGCGGGGGGGCACTATGGCTACACCTTC	CASSEAGGHYGYTF
NA	TRBJ1-2	TRBV4-2	NA	TGTGCCAGCAGCCAAGATGTTACAGTCGGTAACTATGGCTACACCTTC	CASSQDVTVGNYGYTF
NA	TRBJ2-5	TRBV10-1	NA	TGCGCCAGCAGCGCAGAGGACAGCCCCCAAGAGACCCAGTACTTC	CASSAEDSPQETQYF
few	TRBJ1-1	TRBV5-1	NA	TGCGCCAGCAGCTTGGTGGCAGGGTTGAACACTGAAGCTTTCTTT	CASSLVAGLNTEAFF
NA	TRBJ1-1	TRBV7-6	NA	TGTGCCAGCAGCCCCAGCATCTTGAACACTGAAGCTTTCTTT	CASSPSILNTEAFF
NA	TRBJ2-5	TRBV14	NA	TGTGCCAGCAGCCAAGTCATGGGGGCTGGACAAGAGACCCAGTACTTC	CASSQVMGAGQETQYF
NA	TRBJ2-5	TRBV18	NA	TGTGCCAGCTCACCCCGGGACAAGGAGACCCAGTACTTC	CASSPRDKETQYF
NA	TRBJ1-5	TRBV19	NA	TGTGCCAGTAGTATAGTAAACGGGGGACAGCCCCAGCATTTT	CASSIVNGGQPQHF
NA	TRBJ1-2	TRBV28	NA	TGTGCCAGCAGTAGGGGGGGCTACACCTTC	CASSRGGYTF
NA	TRBJ2-5	TRBV5-1	NA	TGCGCCAGCAGCTTCGCAAGCCAAGAGACCCAGTACTTC	CASSFASQETQYF
NA	TRBJ1-2	TRBV6-5	TRBD1	TGTGCCAGCAGGGGGGGGACAGAAAACTATGGCTACACCTTC	CASRGGTENYGYTF
NA	TRBJ1-1	TRBV18	TRBD1	TGTGCCAGCTCACCTGTACAGGGGGGGGACACTGAAGCTTTCTTT	CASSPVQGGDTEAFF
NA	TRBJ2-1	TRBV18	NA	TGTGCCAGCTCACCAGGGCAGGGTTTGTGGAATGAGCAGTTCTTC	CASSPGQGLWNEQFF
NA	TRBJ1-2	TRBV5-8	TRBD1	TGTGCCAGCAGCGGATCCGGGACAGCGACGCGTATCTATGGCTACACCTTC	CASSGSGTATRIYGYTF
NA	TRBJ1-1	TRBV11-2	NA	TGTGCCAGCAGCTTAGCTTTGAACACTGAAGCTTTCTTT	CASSLALNTEAFF
NA	TRBJ2-1	TRBV7-3	NA	TGTGCCAGCAGCTCCGGGGAGACGGCAGGGGAGCAGTTCTTC	CASSSGETAGEQFF
NA	TRBJ2-1	TRBV2	NA	TGTGCCAGCAGTCCCGAGATGGCAGACAATGAGCAGTTCTTC	CASSPEMADNEQFF
NA	TRBJ2-1	TRBV18	NA	TGTGCCAGCTCACCAATGAGGTACGGTGGTGAGCAGTTCTTC	CASSPMRYGGEQFF
NA	TRBJ2-1	TRBV7-2	NA	TGTGCCAGCAGCCAAAGGCAGCCTTACAATGAGCAGTTCTTC	CASSQRQPYNEQFF
NA	TRBJ2-7	TRBV3-1/TRBV3-2	NA	TGTGCCAGCAGCCGCCTCACCTCGGACGAGCAGTACTTC	CASSRLTSDEQYF
medium-sized	TRBJ2-5	TRBV29-1	NA	TGCAGCGTTACGGGACAACAAGAGACCCAGTACTTC	CSVTGQQETQYF
NA	TRBJ2-1	TRBV3-1/TRBV3-2	TRBD2	TGTGCCAGCAGCCAAGATCCCCCTAGCGGGGGACCACCGTACAATGAGCAGTTCTTC	CASSQDPPSGGPPYNEQFF